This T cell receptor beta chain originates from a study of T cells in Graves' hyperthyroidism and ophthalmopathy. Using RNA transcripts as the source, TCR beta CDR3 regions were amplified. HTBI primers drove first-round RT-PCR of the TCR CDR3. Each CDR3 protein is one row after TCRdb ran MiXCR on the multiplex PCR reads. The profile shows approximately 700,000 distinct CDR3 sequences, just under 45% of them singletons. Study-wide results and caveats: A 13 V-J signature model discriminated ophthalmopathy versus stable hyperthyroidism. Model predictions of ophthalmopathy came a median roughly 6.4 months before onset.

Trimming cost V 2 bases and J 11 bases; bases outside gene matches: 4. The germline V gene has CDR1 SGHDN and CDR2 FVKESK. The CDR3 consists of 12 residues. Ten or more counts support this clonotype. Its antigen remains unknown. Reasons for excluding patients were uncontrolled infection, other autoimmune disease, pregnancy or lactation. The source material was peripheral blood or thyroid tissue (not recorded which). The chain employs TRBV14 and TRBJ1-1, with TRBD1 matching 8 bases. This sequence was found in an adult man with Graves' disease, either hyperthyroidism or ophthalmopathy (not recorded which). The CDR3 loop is CASSQLGDRAFF. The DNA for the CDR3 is TGTGCCAGCAGCCAACTTGGGGACAGGGCTTTCTTT. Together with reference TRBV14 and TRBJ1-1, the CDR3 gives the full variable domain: EAGVTQFPSHSVIEKGQTVTLRCDPISGHDNLYWYRRVMGKEIKFLLHFVKESKQDESGMPNNRFLAERTGGTYSTLKVQPAELEDSGVYFCASSQLGDRAFFGQGTRLTVV.